This record looks at one T cell receptor (beta chain) sequence and its context. The sample is drawn from a study of T cells in Graves' hyperthyroidism and ophthalmopathy. RNA transcripts served as the template for amplifying TCR beta CDR3 regions. A first-round RT-PCR of the TCR CDR3 used the HTBI primer set. TCRdb ran MiXCR on the multiplex PCR reads and lists one entry per CDR3 protein. The repertoire holds some 440,000 distinct CDR3 sequences, with 15% to 19% as singletons. Trimming at V came to 5 bases and at J to 4 bases, leaving 6 bases not matched to a gene. This CDR3 contains 16 residues. Per germline, CDR1 LNHDA and CDR2 SQIVND (reference sequence). Graves' hyperthyroidism is called stable when ophthalmopathy does not progress within 18 months. Newly diagnosed hyperthyroidism patients aged 18 to 65 years had disease lasting under 2 months.

The rearrangement uses TRBV19 and TRBJ2-1, with 12 bases identical to TRBD2. Source material: blood. The origin of this receptor is a woman younger than 30 with Graves' hyperthyroidism. Here the CDR3 reads CASSPSGGDFYNEQFF. CDR3 coding DNA: TGTGCCAGTAGTCCTAGCGGGGGGGATTTTTACAATGAGCAGTTCTTC.